The 6 T cell receptor beta chains in this list originate from one sample, sequenced in a study of blood T cell repertoires in COVID-19. Method: immunoSEQ multiplex PCR; TCRdb's copy keeps in-frame clones and lacks some. The table records over 150,000 clones, about 86% of them present only once. The sequenced sample was PBMCs or T cells enriched from blood (not recorded which). These receptors came from a man between 50 and 59 years old who had recovered from COVID-19.

Ten or more counts support this clone. The chain couples TRBV18 to TRBJ1-6, with TRBD1 matching 7 bases. CDR1 is KGHSH and CDR2 is LQKENI in the germline V gene. The CDR3 consists of 16 residues. The ends lost 0 bases at V and 10 bases at J; junction bases unmatched: 9. This CDR3 is CASSPPDRGLGSPLHF. CDR3 nucleotide sequence: TGTGCCAGCTCACCACCGGATAGGGGGCTAGGATCACCCCTCCACTTT. The full variable domain, rest sourced from reference TRBV18 and TRBJ1-6, is NAGVMQNPRHLVRRRGQEARLRCSPMKGHSHVYWYRQLPEEGLKFMVYLQKENIIDESGMPKERFSAEFPKEGPSILRIQQVVRGDSAAYFCASSPPDRGLGSPLHFGNGTRLTVT.

The chain carries TRBV5-1 and TRBJ2-7; D is ambiguous. Germline loops: CDR1 SGHRS, CDR2 YFSETQ. The CDR3 is made up of 11 amino acids. The V end lost 4 bases, the J end lost 3 bases, and 5 bases lay between the germline ends. Here the CDR3 reads CASSEDYEQYF. The CDR3 DNA reads TGCGCCAGCAGCGAGGACTACGAGCAGTACTTC.

This clone was seen just once. This chain uses TRBV7-2 with TRBJ1-5; no reliable D call. V dropped 0 bases and J dropped 0 bases, with 6 bases sitting between them. The CDR3 has 15 amino acids. Germline CDR1 SGHTA, CDR2 FQGNSA. The CDR3 reads CASSLAGTSNQPQHF. CDR3 coding DNA: TGTGCCAGCAGCTTAGCGGGCACTAGCAATCAGCCCCAGCATTTT.

The V and J genes are TRBV4-2 and TRBJ1-2; 8 bases are a match to TRBD1. The CDR3 spans 14 residues. With V trimmed by 5 bases and J by 3 bases, 5 bases remained unmatched. CDR1 and CDR2 from the germline V gene are LGHNA and YNFKEQ. Written as DNA, the CDR3 is TGTGCCAGCAGCTCAGGGGGCGCGGACTATGGCTACACCTTC. Encoded protein: CASSSGGADYGYTF.

The chain combines TRBV18 with TRBJ1-6, with 9 bases fitting TRBD1. The CDR3 runs to 15 residues. J was trimmed by 7 bases and V by 2 bases; bases with no gene match: 3. The V gene's germline CDR1 is KGHSH and CDR2 LQKENI. CDR3: CASSPGTGYNSPLHF. The CDR3 DNA sequence: TGTGCCAGCTCACCAGGGACAGGGTACAATTCACCCCTCCACTTT.

The chain recombines TRBV15 with TRBJ1-2; TRBD1 matches at 7 bases. CDR3 size: 16 residues. Germline V gene sequence: CDR1 LNHNV, CDR2 YYDKDF (reference sequence). With 0 bases clipped from V and 4 bases from J, the junction kept 8 bases outside the gene matches. The CDR3 here is CATSRDRGRDSYGYTF. The CDR3, as DNA: TGTGCCACCAGCAGAGATCGGGGCAGGGACAGCTATGGCTACACCTTC.